The 19 T cell receptor beta chains below were found in one sample sequenced in a study of blood T cell repertoires in COVID-19. The method was immunoSEQ multiplex PCR; TCRdb's version includes in-frame clones alone and lacks a portion of them. Here the sample spans 65,000 to 70,000 clones, approximately 86% being singletons. The sample was peripheral blood. The source of these receptors is a middle-aged man with COVID-19, enrolled during active disease.

This clone was detected a few times. The rearrangement links TRBV15 to TRBJ2-2, with no clear D. The CDR3 is made up of 16 amino acids. Germline V gene sequence: CDR1 LNHNV, CDR2 YYDKDF (reference sequence). V lost 4 bases and J 1 base, leaving 13 bases between the germline ends. For the CDR3, the DNA is TGTGCCACCAGCACCAGGTCCGGCAGGAACACCGGGGAGCTGTTTTTT. Protein product: CATSTRSGRNTGELFF.

The gene calls are TRBV3-1 (or the pseudogene TRBV3-2) and TRBJ2-1, with 9 bases matching TRBD1. Germline V gene data show CDR1 as LGHDT and CDR2 as YNNKEL (reference sequence). The length of the CDR3 is 15 residues. Trimming cost V 6 bases and J 4 bases; bases outside gene matches: 7. CDR3 in amino acids: CASSLWDRVYNEQFF. DNA of the CDR3: TGTGCCAGCAGTCTCTGGGACAGGGTATACAATGAGCAGTTCTTC.

This chain connects TRBV13 to TRBJ1-3, with D unresolved. This CDR3 spans 17 amino acids. V was cut by 5 bases and J by 0 bases, with 17 bases left in between. Germline V CDR1 and CDR2: PRHDT, FYEKMQ (reference sequence). The CDR3 loop is CASSPHGRASSGNTIYF. CDR3 coding DNA: TGTGCCAGCAGCCCACATGGGCGGGCGAGCTCTGGAAACACCATATATTTT.

This chain links TRBV10-2 with TRBJ1-6, with TRBD1 identical over 9 bases. CDR3 length: 15 amino acids. In germline, CDR1 is WSHSY, CDR2 SAAADI. V shed 3 bases, J shed 7 bases, and the junction held 4 bases outside the gene matches. The CDR3 DNA follows: TGCGCCAGCAGTGAAAGACAGGGGGAGAATTCACCCCTCCACTTT. Encoded protein: CASSERQGENSPLHF.

V usage is TRBV12-3 or TRBV12-4 and J usage is TRBJ2-1; 7 bases match TRBD2. J was trimmed by 8 bases and V by 6 bases; bases with no gene match: 7. The CDR3 is made up of 13 amino acids. This CDR3 is CASSPWGGHEQFF. The CDR3, as DNA: TGTGCCAGCAGCCCGTGGGGGGGTCATGAGCAGTTCTTC.

The chain uses TRBV5-4 and TRBJ2-1, with D tentatively TRBD2 (7 bases). Germline CDR1 is SGHNT and CDR2 is YYREEE (reference sequence). CDR3 length: 15 amino acids. The V gene lost 1 base and the J gene lost 2 bases, with 10 bases spanning the gap. As DNA, the CDR3 is TGTGCCAGCAGCTTGCGGGGGGCCACCTACAATGAGCAGTTCTTC. The encoded protein is CASSLRGATYNEQFF.

This sequence joins TRBV30 and TRBJ2-2; 14 nucleotides match TRBD2. Germline assignment: CDR1 GTSNPN and CDR2 SVGIG (reference sequence). V trimming: 7 bases; J trimming: 6 bases; junction bases outside the gene matches: 7. The CDR3 is made up of 15 amino acids. The CDR3 region is CALGLAGVGSGELFF. CDR3 sequence (DNA): TGTGCCTTGGGACTAGCGGGGGTAGGATCCGGGGAGCTGTTTTTT.

V gene TRBV12-2 combines with J gene TRBJ2-5; the DNA was not compared with TRBD2, the D call given in the table. TRBV12-2 is a pseudogene locus. The CDR3 totals 15 residues. CDR3 region: CASRFTPAGGETQYF. Here the CDR3 DNA reads TGTGCAAGTCGCTTCACCCCAGCGGGGGGAGAGACCCAGTACTTC.

The chain is built from TRBV28 and TRBJ1-5; possibly TRBD1 for D (5 bases). Germline-derived CDR1 and CDR2 are MDHEN and SYDVKM. V shed 6 bases and J shed 5 bases, with 17 bases lying between them. This CDR3 is 15 amino acids long. The CDR3 DNA follows: TGTGCCAGCAGGTATAGCCCAGGGAGGGATCAGCCCCAGCATTTT. It yields the protein CASRYSPGRDQPQHF.

This chain joins TRBV3-1 (or the pseudogene TRBV3-2) and TRBJ2-5, with 7 bases matching TRBD2. The CDR3 sequence is 17 residues long. The V gene's germline CDR1 is LGHDT and CDR2 YNNKEL (reference sequence). Trimming removed 6 bases from V and 2 bases from J; junction bases left unmatched: 15. The CDR3, as DNA: TGTGCCAGCAGTGGGGAGCTAGCGGATTATTATCAAGAGACCCAGTACTTC. Its translation: CASSGELADYYQETQYF.

V and J are TRBV5-1 and TRBJ1-1; tentative D call: TRBD1 (5 bases). Looked up from germline, CDR1 is SGHRS and CDR2 is YFSETQ. This CDR3 comprises 13 residues. The V end was cut by 3 bases, the J end by 3 bases, with 9 bases between. The CDR3 region is CASSYGGDTEAFF. CDR3 coding DNA: TGCGCCAGCAGCTACGGGGGGGACACTGAAGCTTTCTTT. Based on the CDR3 plus reference TRBV5-1 and TRBJ1-1, the full variable domain is KAGVTQTPRYLIKTRGQQVTLSCSPISGHRSVSWYQQTPGQGLQFLFEYFSETQRNKGNFPGRFSGRQFSNSRSEMNVSTLELGDSALYLCASSYGGDTEAFFGQGTRLTVV.

The chain joins TRBV7-6 to TRBJ1-4, with D perhaps matching TRBD1 (5 bases). The V gene lost 1 base and the J gene lost 6 bases, with 12 bases spanning the gap. This CDR3 comprises 15 residues. The germline gives CDR1 SGHVS, CDR2 FNYEAQ. The CDR3 loop is CASSLEAGLYEKLFF. The DNA for the CDR3 is TGTGCCAGCAGCTTAGAGGCAGGGTTGTATGAAAAACTGTTTTTT.

This clone was seen more than once but under ten times. At one of its ends the junction is not consistent with the germline gene, which may arise from a read error. The CDR3 spells CASRLTSPGNTIYF. The CDR3 DNA is TGTGCCAGCCGTTTAACTTCTCCTGGAAACACCATATATTTT. The V gene is TRBV28, the J gene TRBJ1-3; D unresolved. CDR3 length equals 14 residues. The germline V gene has CDR1 MDHEN and CDR2 SYDVKM.

V usage is TRBV19 and J usage is TRBJ2-5; D unresolved. Germline lookup yields CDR1 LNHDA and CDR2 SQIVND (reference sequence). Trimming took 1 base from V and 0 from J, leaving 3 bases between them. This CDR3 is 13 amino acids long. The CDR3 nucleotides read TGTGCCAGTAGTATAGTCGACCAAGAGACCCAGTACTTC. As protein: CASSIVDQETQYF.

This chain uses TRBV28 with TRBJ1-6; 9 bases are a match to TRBD1. Germline-derived CDR1 and CDR2 are MDHEN and SYDVKM. The V segment lost 7 bases and the J segment 10 bases; nucleotides outside the gene matches: 11. The CDR3 spans 15 residues. The CDR3 nucleotides read TGTGCCAGCAATACTCTGGGACAGGGCAGGTCACCCCTCCACTTT. Translating gives CASNTLGQGRSPLHF.

The V and J genes are TRBV11-2 and TRBJ1-6, with 7 bases aligning to TRBD1. Unmatched junction bases numbered 10, after V lost 6 bases and J lost 8 bases. In germline, CDR1 is SGHAT, CDR2 FQNNGV. The CDR3 is 15 residues long. CDR3 sequence reads: CASSLDRVGHSPLHF. DNA of the CDR3: TGTGCCAGCAGTCTTGACAGGGTAGGGCATTCACCCCTCCACTTT.

V is TRBV5-8 and J is TRBJ2-7; 10 bases map to TRBD2. Germline V gives CDR1 SGHTS, CDR2 YDEGEE. The CDR3 covers 17 residues. Losses at the gene ends were 4 bases for V and 4 bases for J; bases not matched to a gene: 14. The CDR3 protein is CASSPMRTSGDTYEQYF. The CDR3 region has the DNA TGTGCCAGCAGCCCAATGAGGACTAGCGGAGACACGTACGAGCAGTACTTC.

This chain connects TRBV5-1 to TRBJ1-2; no clear D. V was trimmed by 3 bases and J by 5 bases, leaving 14 bases between them. This CDR3 spans 14 amino acids. Germline V CDR1 and CDR2: SGHRS, YFSETQ. The CDR3 protein is CASSSGLKEYGYTF. The CDR3 DNA reads TGCGCCAGCAGCTCGGGTCTCAAGGAGTATGGCTACACCTTC.

This clone appeared a few times. CDR3 amino acids: CASSLAPGADQPQHF. As DNA, the CDR3 is TGCGCCAGCAGCTTGGCGCCAGGGGCTGATCAGCCCCAGCATTTT. The chain has TRBV5-1 and TRBJ1-5, with D possibly matching TRBD1 (6 bases). CDR3 length: 15 residues. Germline lookup yields CDR1 SGHRS and CDR2 YFSETQ. Trimming took off 0 bases at V and 5 bases at J, with 12 bases between the two ends.